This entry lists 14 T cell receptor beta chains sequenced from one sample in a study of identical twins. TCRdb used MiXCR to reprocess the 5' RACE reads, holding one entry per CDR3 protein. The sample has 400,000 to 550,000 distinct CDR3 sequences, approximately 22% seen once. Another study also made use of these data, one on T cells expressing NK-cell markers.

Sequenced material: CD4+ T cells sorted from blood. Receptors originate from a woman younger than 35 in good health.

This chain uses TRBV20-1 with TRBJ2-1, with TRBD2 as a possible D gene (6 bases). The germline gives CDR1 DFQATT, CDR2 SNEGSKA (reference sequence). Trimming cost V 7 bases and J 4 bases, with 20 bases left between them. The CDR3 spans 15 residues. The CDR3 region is CSVVAEGRGYNEQFF. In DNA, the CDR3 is TGCAGTGTGGTAGCGGAGGGGCGGGGTTACAATGAGCAGTTCTTC.

The DNA for the CDR3 is TGTGCCATCAGTGTCTACAGGGAAGGGACTGAAGCTTTCTTT. Translated, it gives CAISVYREGTEAFF. The chain combines TRBV10-3 with TRBJ1-1, with D possibly matching TRBD1 (6 bases). This CDR3 is 14 amino acids long. V lost 4 bases and J lost 5, with 14 bases in between. Germline lookup yields CDR1 ENHRY and CDR2 SYGVKD.

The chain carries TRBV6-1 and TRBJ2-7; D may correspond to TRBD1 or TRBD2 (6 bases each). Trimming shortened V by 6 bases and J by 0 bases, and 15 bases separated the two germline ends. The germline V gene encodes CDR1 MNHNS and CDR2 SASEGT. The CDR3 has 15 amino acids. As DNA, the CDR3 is TGTGCCAGCAGAGGGGGACTTAGGAACTCCTACGAGCAGTACTTC. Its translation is CASRGGLRNSYEQYF.

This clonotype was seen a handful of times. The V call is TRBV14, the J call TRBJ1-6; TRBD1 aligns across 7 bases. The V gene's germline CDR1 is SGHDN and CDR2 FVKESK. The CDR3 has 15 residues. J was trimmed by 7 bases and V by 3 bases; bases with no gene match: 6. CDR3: CASSHAGGWNSPLHF. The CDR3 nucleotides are TGTGCCAGCAGCCACGCAGGGGGATGGAATTCACCCCTCCACTTT.

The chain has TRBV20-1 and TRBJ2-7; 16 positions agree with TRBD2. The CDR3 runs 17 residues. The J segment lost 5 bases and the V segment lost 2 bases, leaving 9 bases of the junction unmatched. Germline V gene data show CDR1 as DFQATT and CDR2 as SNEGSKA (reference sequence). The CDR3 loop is CSARKGGTSGRVNEQYF. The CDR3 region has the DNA TGCAGTGCTAGAAAGGGGGGGACTAGCGGGAGGGTCAACGAGCAGTACTTC.

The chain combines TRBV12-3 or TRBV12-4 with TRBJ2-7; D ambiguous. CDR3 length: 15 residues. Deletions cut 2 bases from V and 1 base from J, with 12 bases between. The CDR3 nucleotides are TGTGCCAGCAGTTTAACCGCAGTACTTTCCTACGAGCAGTACTTC. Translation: CASSLTAVLSYEQYF.

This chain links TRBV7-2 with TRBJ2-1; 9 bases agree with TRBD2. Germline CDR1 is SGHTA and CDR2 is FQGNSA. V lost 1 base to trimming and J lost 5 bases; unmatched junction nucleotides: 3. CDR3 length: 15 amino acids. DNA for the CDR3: TGTGCCAGCAGCTTAGGCGGGAGGGCCAACAATGAGCAGTTCTTC. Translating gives CASSLGGRANNEQFF.

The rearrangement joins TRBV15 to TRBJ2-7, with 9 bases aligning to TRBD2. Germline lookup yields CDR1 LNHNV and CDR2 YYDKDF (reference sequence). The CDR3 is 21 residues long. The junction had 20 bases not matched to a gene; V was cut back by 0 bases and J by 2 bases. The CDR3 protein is CATSRDNVGLWFAGGTYEQYF. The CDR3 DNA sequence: TGTGCCACCAGCAGAGATAACGTGGGGCTCTGGTTTGCGGGGGGGACCTACGAGCAGTACTTC.

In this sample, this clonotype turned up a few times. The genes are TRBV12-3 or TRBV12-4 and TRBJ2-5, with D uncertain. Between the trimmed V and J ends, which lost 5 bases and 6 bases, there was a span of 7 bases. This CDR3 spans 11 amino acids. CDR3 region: CASSDFQTQYF. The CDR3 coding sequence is TGTGCCAGCAGTGACTTTCAGACCCAGTACTTC.

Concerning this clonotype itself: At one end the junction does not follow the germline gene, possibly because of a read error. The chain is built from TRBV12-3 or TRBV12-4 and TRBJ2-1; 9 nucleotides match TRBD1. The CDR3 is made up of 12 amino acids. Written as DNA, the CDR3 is TGTGCCAGCAGTTATACCGGGACAGGGTTTCTCTTC. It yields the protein CASSYTGTGFLF.

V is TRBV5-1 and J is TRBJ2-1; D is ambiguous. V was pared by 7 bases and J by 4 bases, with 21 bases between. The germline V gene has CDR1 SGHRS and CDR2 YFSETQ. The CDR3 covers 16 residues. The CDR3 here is CASGLGIEHNYNEQFF. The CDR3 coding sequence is TGCGCCAGCGGATTGGGGATTGAGCATAATTACAATGAGCAGTTCTTC. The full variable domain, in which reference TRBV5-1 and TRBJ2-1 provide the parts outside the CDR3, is KAGVTQTPRYLIKTRGQQVTLSCSPISGHRSVSWYQQTPGQGLQFLFEYFSETQRNKGNFPGRFSGRQFSNSRSEMNVSTLELGDSALYLCASGLGIEHNYNEQFFGPGTRLTVL.

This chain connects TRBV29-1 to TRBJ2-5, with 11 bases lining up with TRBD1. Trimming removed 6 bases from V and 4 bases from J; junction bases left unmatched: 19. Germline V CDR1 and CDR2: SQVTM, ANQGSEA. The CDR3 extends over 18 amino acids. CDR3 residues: CSVRPRSRTGGWGETQYF. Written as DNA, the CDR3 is TGCAGCGTCCGACCGAGGAGTCGGACAGGGGGCTGGGGAGAGACCCAGTACTTC.

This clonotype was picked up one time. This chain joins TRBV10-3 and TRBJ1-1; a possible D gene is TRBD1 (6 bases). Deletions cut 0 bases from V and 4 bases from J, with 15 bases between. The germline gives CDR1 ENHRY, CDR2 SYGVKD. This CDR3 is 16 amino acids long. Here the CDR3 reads CAISESSGGSSTEAFF. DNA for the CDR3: TGTGCCATCAGTGAGTCGTCGGGGGGCTCGAGCACTGAAGCTTTCTTT.

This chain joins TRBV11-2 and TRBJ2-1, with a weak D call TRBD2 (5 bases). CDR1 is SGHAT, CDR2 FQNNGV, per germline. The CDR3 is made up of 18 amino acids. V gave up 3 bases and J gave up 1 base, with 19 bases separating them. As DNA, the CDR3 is TGTGCCAGCAGCTTGTCACTAGTCAACAGTCGATCCTACAATGAGCAGTTCTTC. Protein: CASSLSLVNSRSYNEQFF. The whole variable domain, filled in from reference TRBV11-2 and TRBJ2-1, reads EAGVAQSPRYKIIEKRQSVAFWCNPISGHATLYWYQQILGQGPKLLIQFQNNGVVDDSQLPKDRFSAERLKGVDSTLKIQPAKLEDSAVYLCASSLSLVNSRSYNEQFFGPGTRLTVL.